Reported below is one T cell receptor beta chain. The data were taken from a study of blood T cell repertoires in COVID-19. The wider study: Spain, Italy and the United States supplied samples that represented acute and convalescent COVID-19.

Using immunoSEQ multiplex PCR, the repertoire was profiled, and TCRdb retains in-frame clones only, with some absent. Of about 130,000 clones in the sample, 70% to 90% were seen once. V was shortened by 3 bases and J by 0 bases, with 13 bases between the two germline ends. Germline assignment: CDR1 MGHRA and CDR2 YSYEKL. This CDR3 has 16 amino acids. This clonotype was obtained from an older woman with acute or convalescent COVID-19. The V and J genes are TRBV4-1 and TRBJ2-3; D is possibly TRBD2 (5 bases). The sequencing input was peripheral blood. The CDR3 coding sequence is TGCGCCAGCAGCCAGGAAAGCGGTACTAGCACAGATACGCAGTATTTT. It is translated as CASSQESGTSTDTQYF.